The 24 T cell receptor beta chains reported below all come from one sample, sequenced in a study of T cell responses to AZD1222 COVID-19 vaccine. Only in-frame clones appear in the TCRdb table, and some are missing; sequencing was by immunoSEQ multiplex PCR. The sample lists more than 85,000 clones; about 72% were seen once. The sequencing used peripheral blood, collected on day 0 of AZD1222 vaccination. These receptor sequences come from an adult in good health.

This clone is a singleton in its sample. The chain links TRBV28 to TRBJ2-7; tentatively, D is TRBD2 (6 bases). The CDR3 consists of 14 residues. Trimming shortened V by 3 bases and J by 2 bases, and 11 bases separated the two germline ends. Germline V lookup: CDR1 MDHEN, CDR2 SYDVKM. The CDR3 DNA reads as TGTGCCAGCAGTTTTGGAGGGAAACCCTACGAGCAGTACTTC. This encodes CASSFGGKPYEQYF.

The V call is TRBV6-5, the J call TRBJ2-3; D unresolved. The CDR3 extends over 11 amino acids. V was shortened by 6 bases and J by 2 bases, with 3 bases between the two germline ends. In germline, CDR1 is MNHEY, CDR2 SVGAGI. Written as DNA, the CDR3 is TGTGCCAGCAGATTCACAGATACGCAGTATTTT. It codes for CASRFTDTQYF.

The chain links TRBV14 to TRBJ2-1; no reliable D call. The CDR3 has 15 residues. The V end was cut by 1 base, the J end by 5 bases, with 12 bases between. From germline, CDR1 is SGHDN and CDR2 FVKESK. The CDR3 is CASSQANGIHNEQFF. DNA of the CDR3: TGTGCCAGCAGCCAAGCCAACGGAATACACAATGAGCAGTTCTTC.

The chain is built from TRBV28 and TRBJ2-2, with 9 nucleotides matching TRBD2. The CDR3 is 15 residues long. With V trimmed by 4 bases and J by 4 bases, 4 bases remained unmatched. Germline assignment: CDR1 MDHEN and CDR2 SYDVKM. This CDR3 reads CASSSSGKSTGELFF. DNA of the CDR3: TGTGCCAGCAGTTCTAGCGGGAAGAGCACCGGGGAGCTGTTTTTT.

The J gene is TRBJ2-1, the V gene TRBV2; D may be TRBD2 (5 bases). The V gene lost 6 bases and the J gene lost 2 bases, with 8 bases spanning the gap. The length of the CDR3 is 13 residues. Germline CDR1 SNHLY, CDR2 FYNNEI. CDR3 nucleotides: TGTGCCAGCAGGACTACTCCCTACAATGAGCAGTTCTTC. Amino acid sequence: CASRTTPYNEQFF.

The chain employs TRBV10-2 and TRBJ2-2, with a possible D match to TRBD1 (6 bases). CDR3 length: 14 amino acids. The germline V gene has CDR1 WSHSY and CDR2 SAAADI. Deletions cut 5 bases from V and 2 bases from J, with 9 bases between. CDR3 bases: TGCGCCAGCAGTTGGGACACCAACACCGGGGAGCTGTTTTTT. It is translated as CASSWDTNTGELFF.

V is TRBV19 and J is TRBJ1-2; TRBD1 matches 9 bases. There are 15 residues in the CDR3. The germline CDR1 and CDR2 sequences are LNHDA and SQIVND (reference sequence). V shed 3 bases, J shed 2 bases, and the junction held 4 bases outside the gene matches. CDR3 DNA sequence: TGTGCCAGTAGTATCCCGGGACAGGGAAACTATGGCTACACCTTC. Translation: CASSIPGQGNYGYTF.

The gene calls are TRBV9 and TRBJ1-1; D remains unclear. The V end lost 4 bases, the J end lost 2 bases, and 24 bases lay between the germline ends. The germline gives CDR1 SGDLS, CDR2 YYNGEE. CDR3 size: 18 residues. As DNA, the CDR3 is TGTGCCAGCAGCCCCCAAGGACTCTCATCATTTTCAAACACTGAAGCTTTCTTT. It yields the protein CASSPQGLSSFSNTEAFF. The full variable domain, its missing parts supplied by reference TRBV9 and TRBJ1-1, is DSGVTQTPKHLITATGQRVTLRCSPRSGDLSVYWYQQSLDQGLQFLIQYYNGEERAKGNILERFSAQQFPDLHSELNLSSLELGDSALYFCASSPQGLSSFSNTEAFFGQGTRLTVV.

The chain combines TRBV30 with TRBJ2-7, with a possible D match to TRBD2 (5 bases). Germline CDR1 and CDR2: GTSNPN and SVGIG (reference sequence). The ends were cut back, 2 bases at V and 7 bases at J, with 9 bases in the middle. CDR3 length: 11 residues. The chain's CDR3 is CAWSRGFEQYF. The CDR3 DNA sequence: TGTGCCTGGAGTCGGGGATTTGAGCAGTACTTC.

The chain has TRBV2 and TRBJ2-5; D remains ambiguous. Trimming pared 4 bases from V and 9 bases from J, leaving 15 bases between. Looked up from germline, CDR1 is SNHLY and CDR2 is FYNNEI. The CDR3 runs 13 residues. The CDR3 coding sequence is TGTGCCAGCAGTGGGGCGCTGGATGCGCCCCAGTACTTC. Amino acid sequence: CASSGALDAPQYF.

The chain uses TRBV28 and TRBJ1-6; D unresolved. Per the germline V gene, CDR1 is MDHEN and CDR2 is SYDVKM. The germline V and J ends were trimmed by 4 bases and 7 bases, with 5 bases remaining between them. CDR3 size: 12 residues. CDR3 in amino acids: CASSWGNSPLHF. The CDR3 bases are TGTGCCAGCAGTTGGGGAAATTCACCCCTCCACTTT.

This clone was observed a few times. In DNA form, the CDR3 reads TGTGCCAGTAGTATTGGAGGGGGTGGGCGTCAGCCCCAGCATTTT. This encodes CASSIGGGGRQPQHF. The chain has TRBV19 and TRBJ1-5, with D tentatively TRBD1 (6 bases). The CDR3 runs to 15 residues. Germline values: CDR1 LNHDA, CDR2 SQIVND (reference sequence). V lost 3 bases, J lost 6 bases, and 15 bases lay in between.

The DNA for the CDR3 is TGCGCCAGCAGCTTGGGGCTGACAACTAATGAAAAACTGTTTTTT. Translation gives CASSLGLTTNEKLFF. The chain couples TRBV5-1 to TRBJ1-4; D gene ambiguous. This CDR3 spans 15 amino acids. Germline assignment: CDR1 SGHRS and CDR2 YFSETQ. The V end lost 0 bases, the J end lost 0 bases, and 6 bases lay between the germline ends.

This chain connects TRBV28 to TRBJ2-1, with D tentatively TRBD1 (6 bases). Trimming left V 2 bases short and J 4 bases short, with 18 bases between. Germline assignment: CDR1 MDHEN and CDR2 SYDVKM. CDR3 length: 17 residues. CDR3 region: CASSLIGTMGSYNEQFF. The CDR3 DNA is TGTGCCAGCAGTTTAATCGGGACAATGGGTTCGTACAATGAGCAGTTCTTC.

In regard to this clone: Within the sample, other DNA sequences also encode this same CDR3. The rearrangement links TRBV29-1 to TRBJ2-5; 7 nucleotides align to TRBD2. The CDR3 contains 12 residues. Trimming cost V 4 bases and J 3 bases; bases outside gene matches: 2. In germline, CDR1 is SQVTM, CDR2 ANQGSEA. This CDR3 is CSVVSGEETQYF. In DNA form, the CDR3 reads TGCAGCGTTGTGAGCGGGGAAGAGACCCAGTACTTC.

The rearrangement links TRBV3-1 (or the pseudogene TRBV3-2) to TRBJ2-3, with 9 nucleotides matching TRBD2. Losses at the gene ends were 4 bases for V and 8 bases for J; bases not matched to a gene: 19. Germline values: CDR1 LGHDT, CDR2 YNNKEL (reference sequence). This CDR3 comprises 18 residues. CDR3 amino acids: CASSPHAGAGGAARTQYF. Written as DNA, the CDR3 is TGTGCCAGCAGCCCGCATGCGGGAGCGGGAGGCGCCGCACGTACGCAGTATTTT.

The CDR3: CASSQGGGYTF. CDR3 bases: TGCGCCAGCAGCCAAGGAGGTGGCTACACCTTC. The chain employs TRBV4-1 and TRBJ1-2; D is unresolved. Germline V gives CDR1 MGHRA, CDR2 YSYEKL. With 1 base removed from V and 7 bases from J, the gap between germline ends came to 4 bases. CDR3 size: 11 residues.

This chain connects TRBV7-2 to TRBJ1-5; a weak D match, TRBD1 (5 bases). Germline V gene data show CDR1 as SGHTA and CDR2 as FQGNSA. The V end was cut by 2 bases, the J end by 1 base, with 12 bases between. The CDR3 runs 16 residues. For the CDR3, the DNA is TGTGCCAGCAGCTTAAGCCCAGGGAGGAGCAATCAGCCCCAGCATTTT. As protein: CASSLSPGRSNQPQHF.

The V call is TRBV5-1, the J call TRBJ2-3; the D is unclear. V was trimmed by 6 bases and J by 0 bases, leaving 11 bases between them. The length of the CDR3 is 14 residues. In germline, CDR1 is SGHRS, CDR2 YFSETQ. CDR3 sequence: CASKGSTSTDTQYF. CDR3 coding DNA: TGCGCCAGCAAGGGCAGTACTAGCACAGATACGCAGTATTTT.

The chain recombines TRBV27 with TRBJ2-7, with D maybe TRBD1 (6 bases). The CDR3 sequence is 13 residues long. V lost 5 bases, J lost 7 bases, and 15 bases lay in between. Germline values: CDR1 MNHEY, CDR2 SMNVEV (reference sequence). CDR3 bases: TGTGCCAGCAGTCCACAGGGCCGAGGTGAGCAGTACTTC. As protein: CASSPQGRGEQYF.

The rearrangement links TRBV10-1 to TRBJ1-2; TRBD1 matches 10 bases. Germline V gene data show CDR1 as WNHNN and CDR2 as SYGVQD (reference sequence). The CDR3 is made up of 15 amino acids. The J segment lost 4 bases and the V segment lost 2 bases, leaving 4 bases of the junction unmatched. This chain's CDR3 is CASSEGTGAPYGYTF. The DNA of the CDR3 is TGCGCCAGCAGTGAGGGGACAGGGGCGCCCTATGGCTACACCTTC.

This chain links TRBV11-2 with TRBJ2-5, with D possibly matching TRBD2 (5 bases). The CDR3 is 14 residues long. In germline, CDR1 is SGHAT, CDR2 FQNNGV. V lost 1 base and J 7 bases, leaving 13 bases between the germline ends. CDR3: CASSLVGPEGTQYF. The CDR3 DNA sequence: TGTGCCAGCAGCTTAGTCGGCCCAGAGGGGACCCAGTACTTC.

V and J are TRBV28 and TRBJ2-3; 11 bases are a match to TRBD1. CDR3 length: 17 residues. Trimming took 3 bases from V and 8 from J; bases not matched to a gene: 13. Germline values: CDR1 MDHEN, CDR2 SYDVKM. The CDR3 coding sequence is TGTGCCAGCAGTTTCGGTTTGGGGACAGGGGGATGGGGTACGCAGTATTTT. It translates to CASSFGLGTGGWGTQYF.

The chain combines TRBV7-2 with TRBJ1-6; no firm D call. V lost 2 bases and J 10 bases, leaving 18 bases between the germline ends. In germline, CDR1 is SGHTA, CDR2 FQGNSA. CDR3 length: 16 residues. Here the CDR3 reads CASSLWVGVGNSPLHF. CDR3 coding DNA: TGTGCCAGCAGCTTATGGGTCGGGGTGGGGAACTCACCCCTCCACTTT.